A single sample is the source of the 18 T cell receptor beta chains below, sequenced in a study of T cell clones after liver transplantation. Assay: immunoSEQ multiplex PCR; the TCRdb copy retains only in-frame clones and omits some. There are tens of thousands of clones in the sample; around 84% occur only once, and about 8.1% lies in the top ten. The material sequenced was CD4+ T cells from blood, taken before liver transplant. All receptors derive from a human donor who received a liver transplant.

The genes are TRBV4-3 and TRBJ2-1; 12 bases are shared with TRBD2. The germline V gene encodes CDR1 LGHNA and CDR2 YSLEER. The junction had 5 bases not matched to a gene; V was cut back by 0 bases and J by 5 bases. This CDR3 is 17 amino acids long. The CDR3 loop reads CASSQDVASGRDNEQFF. As DNA, the CDR3 is TGCGCCAGCAGCCAAGACGTGGCTAGCGGGAGGGACAATGAGCAGTTCTTC.

The chain employs TRBV28 and TRBJ1-2, with a possible D match to TRBD1 (5 bases). The length of the CDR3 is 13 residues. Trimming removed 8 bases at V and 8 bases at J, with 18 bases between. Germline V gene sequence: CDR1 MDHEN, CDR2 SYDVKM. The CDR3, as DNA: TGTGCCAGCTCCGGGGGGATACGGGAGGGCTACACCTTC. Its protein is CASSGGIREGYTF.

Here the CDR3 DNA reads TGTGCCAGCCCGATAGGTAGGGGGCGCCGGACTGAAGCTTTCTTT. Translating it yields CASPIGRGRRTEAFF. The V and J genes are TRBV6-4 and TRBJ1-1; 7 bases are shared with TRBD1. The CDR3 runs to 15 residues. Germline V gene sequence: CDR1 MRHNA, CDR2 SNTAGT. V dropped 8 bases and J dropped 5; count of bases not matched to a gene: 14.

CDR3 coding DNA: TGTGCCAGCTCACAAGGGACTGCCTACGAGCAGTACTTC. This encodes CASSQGTAYEQYF. V is TRBV18 and J is TRBJ2-7; possible D gene TRBD2, 6 bases. Looked up from germline, CDR1 is KGHSH and CDR2 is LQKENI. Trimming removed 4 bases at V and 2 bases at J, with 9 bases between. This CDR3 is 13 amino acids long.

The chain carries TRBV5-1 and TRBJ1-3; TRBD1 might be the D (5 bases). Per germline, CDR1 SGHRS and CDR2 YFSETQ. The CDR3 is 14 residues long. V was trimmed by 4 bases and J by 8 bases, leaving 16 bases between them. The CDR3 is CASSEQPVGDTIYF. The CDR3 DNA follows: TGCGCCAGCAGCGAGCAACCCGTGGGGGACACCATATATTTT.

V is TRBV19 and J is TRBJ1-5; D remains ambiguous. This CDR3 comprises 15 residues. Germline V CDR1 and CDR2: LNHDA, SQIVND (reference sequence). The ends were cut back, 3 bases at V and 1 base at J, with 10 bases in the middle. The CDR3 DNA reads TGTGCCAGTAGTATTGGGCCAGAAAGCAATCAGCCCCAGCATTTT. Residues: CASSIGPESNQPQHF.

The chain carries TRBV7-2 and TRBJ1-2; maybe TRBD1 (5 bases). Trimming shortened V by 0 bases and J by 0 bases, and 8 bases separated the two germline ends. This CDR3 has 15 residues. The germline CDR1 and CDR2 sequences are SGHTA and FQGNSA. DNA of the CDR3: TGTGCCAGCAGCTTAGCGTTACAGGCTAACTATGGCTACACCTTC. Its protein product is CASSLALQANYGYTF. The variable domain in full, with the rest retrieved from reference TRBV7-2 and TRBJ1-2, is GAGVSQSPSNKVTEKGKDVELRCDPISGHTALYWYRQSLGQGLEFLIYFQGNSAPDKSGLPSDRFSAERTGGSVSTLTIQRTQQEDSAVYLCASSLALQANYGYTFGSGTRLTVV.

This clone appeared once. J is TRBJ1-3 and V is TRBV7-2, with 7 nucleotides matching TRBD1. The CDR3 contains 15 residues. The V and J ends lost 1 base and 2 bases, in that order; junction bases with no gene match: 2. The germline V gene has CDR1 SGHTA and CDR2 FQGNSA. The CDR3 region is CASSLDGTAGNTIYF. The CDR3 DNA is TGTGCCAGCAGCTTAGACGGGACAGCTGGAAACACCATATATTTT. Complete variable domain (other parts from reference TRBV7-2 and TRBJ1-3): GAGVSQSPSNKVTEKGKDVELRCDPISGHTALYWYRQSLGQGLEFLIYFQGNSAPDKSGLPSDRFSAERTGGSVSTLTIQRTQQEDSAVYLCASSLDGTAGNTIYFGEGSWLTVV.

J is TRBJ1-3 and V is TRBV6-5, with TRBD1 identical over 8 bases. The J segment lost 7 bases and the V segment lost 5 bases, leaving 7 bases of the junction unmatched. Germline-derived CDR1 and CDR2 are MNHEY and SVGAGI. The CDR3 has 14 amino acids. CDR3 residues: CASSSRGRGNTIYF. Written as DNA, the CDR3 is TGTGCCAGCAGTAGCAGGGGGCGCGGGAACACCATATATTTT.

This chain joins TRBV19 and TRBJ2-7, with D possibly matching TRBD2 (6 bases). Trimming removed 6 bases from V and 6 bases from J, with 12 bases in between. The germline V gene has CDR1 LNHDA and CDR2 SQIVND (reference sequence). This CDR3 region has 12 residues. CDR3 nucleotide sequence: TGTGCCAGTAGCCCGGGGGACGGCGAGCAGTACTTC. Protein: CASSPGDGEQYF.

The genes are TRBV29-1 and TRBJ2-7; TRBD2 is a possible D gene (6 bases). This CDR3 has 12 amino acids. Germline CDR1 SQVTM, CDR2 ANQGSEA. The ends were cut back, 6 bases at V and 3 bases at J, with 12 bases in the middle. This chain's CDR3 is CSVGEAYYEQYF. The CDR3 DNA follows: TGCAGCGTGGGGGAGGCCTACTACGAGCAGTACTTC.

The V and J genes are TRBV11-2 and TRBJ2-5; TRBD2 agrees at 12 bases. Germline-derived CDR1 and CDR2 are SGHAT and FQNNGV. The ends lost 7 bases at V and 4 bases at J; junction bases unmatched: 13. The CDR3 runs 17 residues. The CDR3 is CASTHGASGGAGETQYF. The CDR3 nucleotides are TGTGCCAGCACCCACGGGGCTAGCGGGGGGGCGGGAGAGACCCAGTACTTC.

This chain links TRBV6-4 with TRBJ1-1, with 7 positions matching TRBD1. This CDR3 spans 14 amino acids. CDR1 MRHNA and CDR2 SNTAGT come from the germline V gene. J lost 4 bases, V lost 0 bases, and 2 bases had no gene match. DNA of the CDR3: TGTGCCAGCAGTGACTCTTCAGGGGGCACTGAAGCTTTCTTT. Protein: CASSDSSGGTEAFF.

The chain recombines TRBV4-1 with TRBJ2-7; 8 bases line up with TRBD2. Germline assignment: CDR1 MGHRA and CDR2 YSYEKL. CDR3 length: 15 residues. V shed 0 bases, J shed 9 bases, and the junction held 10 bases outside the gene matches. CDR3 in amino acids: CASSQEELGGGGQYF. CDR3 DNA: TGCGCCAGCAGCCAAGAGGAGCTCGGGGGGGGAGGGCAGTACTTC.

The J gene is TRBJ2-5, the V gene TRBV7-2, with 12 bases fitting TRBD2. The trim removed 4 bases at V and 3 bases at J, leaving 6 bases unmatched. Germline values: CDR1 SGHTA, CDR2 FQGNSA. CDR3 size: 16 residues. CDR3 coding DNA: TGTGCCAGCAGCTCCTCTAGCGGGAGGGGAGAAGAGACCCAGTACTTC. This translates into CASSSSSGRGEETQYF.

CDR3 bases: TGCGCCAGCAGCAACATAATGAACACTGAAGCTTTCTTT. This gives the protein CASSNIMNTEAFF. This chain joins TRBV5-1 and TRBJ1-1; no clear D. The CDR3 contains 13 residues. Germline V gene lookup returns CDR1 SGHRS and CDR2 YFSETQ. Between the trimmed V and J ends, which lost 4 bases and 0 bases, there was a span of 7 bases. Combining the CDR3 with reference TRBV5-1 and TRBJ1-1 gives the whole variable domain KAGVTQTPRYLIKTRGQQVTLSCSPISGHRSVSWYQQTPGQGLQFLFEYFSETQRNKGNFPGRFSGRQFSNSRSEMNVSTLELGDSALYLCASSNIMNTEAFFGQGTRLTVV.

Worth noting for this clone: The same CDR3 arises from other DNA sequences in this sample as well. The rearrangement joins TRBV4-1 to TRBJ1-1; D perhaps matches TRBD1 (5 bases). V lost 2 bases and J lost 4, with 14 bases in between. CDR1 and CDR2 (germline): MGHRA, YSYEKL. This CDR3 spans 15 amino acids. The CDR3 loop is CASSQRGGGSTEAFF. In DNA form, the CDR3 reads TGCGCCAGCAGCCAAAGGGGTGGGGGGAGCACTGAAGCTTTCTTT.

The chain couples TRBV18 to TRBJ1-3; D may be TRBD1 (5 bases). CDR3 size: 16 residues. The germline V gene encodes CDR1 KGHSH and CDR2 LQKENI. Trimming stripped 0 bases from V and 8 bases from J, with 17 bases between. The CDR3 sequence: CASSPPVWDGLDTIYF. CDR3 DNA sequence: TGTGCCAGCTCACCACCGGTCTGGGACGGGCTTGACACCATATATTTT.